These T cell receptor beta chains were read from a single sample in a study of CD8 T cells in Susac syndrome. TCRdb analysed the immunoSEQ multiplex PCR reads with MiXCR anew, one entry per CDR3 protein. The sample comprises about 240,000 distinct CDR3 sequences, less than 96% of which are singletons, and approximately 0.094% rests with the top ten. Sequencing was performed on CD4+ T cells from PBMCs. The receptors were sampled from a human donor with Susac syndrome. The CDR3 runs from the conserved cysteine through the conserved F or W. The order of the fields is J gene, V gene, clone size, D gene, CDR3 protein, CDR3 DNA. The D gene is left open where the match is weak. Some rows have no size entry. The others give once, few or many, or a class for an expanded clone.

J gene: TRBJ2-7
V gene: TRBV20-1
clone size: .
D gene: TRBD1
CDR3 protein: CSAGTGTGAYEQYF
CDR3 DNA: TGCAGTGCCGGAACCGGGACAGGGGCCTACGAGCAGTACTTC

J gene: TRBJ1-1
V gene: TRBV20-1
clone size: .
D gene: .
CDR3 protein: CSANSDRGGNTEAFF
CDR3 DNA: TGCAGTGCTAATTCGGACCGGGGGGGGAACACTGAAGCTTTCTTT

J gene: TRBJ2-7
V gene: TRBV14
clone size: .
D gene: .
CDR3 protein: CASSQDPGAGYEQYF
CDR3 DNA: TGTGCCAGCAGCCAAGATCCCGGCGCGGGGTACGAGCAGTACTTC

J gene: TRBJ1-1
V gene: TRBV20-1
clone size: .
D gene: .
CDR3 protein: CSARDHQNTEAFF
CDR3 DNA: TGCAGTGCTAGAGATCACCAGAACACTGAAGCTTTCTTT

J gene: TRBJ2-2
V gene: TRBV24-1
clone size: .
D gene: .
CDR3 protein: CATSDFRGTGELFF
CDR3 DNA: TGTGCCACCAGTGATTTTCGGGGGACCGGGGAGCTGTTTTTT

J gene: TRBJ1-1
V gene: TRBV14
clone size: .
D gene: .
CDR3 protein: CASSQVMTRREAFF
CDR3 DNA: TGTGCCAGCAGCCAAGTCATGACGCGGCGTGAAGCTTTCTTT

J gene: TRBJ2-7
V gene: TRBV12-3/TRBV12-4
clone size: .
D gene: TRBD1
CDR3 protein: CASSLAGQGFGEQYF
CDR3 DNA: TGTGCCAGCAGTTTAGCAGGACAGGGATTTGGCGAGCAGTACTTC

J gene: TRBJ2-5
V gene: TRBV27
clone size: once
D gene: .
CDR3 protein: CASSLIGWGPTETQYF
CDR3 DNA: TGTGCCAGCAGTTTAATTGGTTGGGGACCAACGGAGACCCAGTACTTC

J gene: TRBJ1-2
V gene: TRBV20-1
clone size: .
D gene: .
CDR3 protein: CSASPQKFYGYTF
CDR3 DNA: TGCAGTGCTAGCCCACAGAAATTCTATGGCTACACCTTC

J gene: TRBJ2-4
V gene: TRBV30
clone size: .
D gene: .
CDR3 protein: CAWMGGSATINIQYF
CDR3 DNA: TGTGCCTGGATGGGTGGGTCCGCAACCATAAACATTCAGTACTTC

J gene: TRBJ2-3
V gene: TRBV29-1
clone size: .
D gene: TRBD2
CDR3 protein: CSVSSGSGADTQYF
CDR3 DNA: TGCAGCGTTTCTAGCGGGAGTGGCGCAGATACGCAGTATTTT

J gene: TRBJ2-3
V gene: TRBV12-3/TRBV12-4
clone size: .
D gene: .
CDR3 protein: CASSLATRDTQYF
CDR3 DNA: TGTGCCAGCAGTTTAGCGACAAGGGATACGCAGTATTTT

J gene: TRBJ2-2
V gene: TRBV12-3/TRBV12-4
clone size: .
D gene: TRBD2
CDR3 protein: CASSLGTSDTGELFF
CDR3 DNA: TGTGCCAGCAGTTTAGGGACTAGCGACACCGGGGAGCTGTTTTTT

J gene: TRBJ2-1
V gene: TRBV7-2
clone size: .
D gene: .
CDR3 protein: CASSLAFSHYNEQFF
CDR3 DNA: TGTGCCAGCAGCTTAGCTTTCTCCCACTACAATGAGCAGTTCTTC

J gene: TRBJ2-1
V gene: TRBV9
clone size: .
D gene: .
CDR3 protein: CASSADPGVGVQFF
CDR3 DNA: TGTGCCAGCAGCGCGGACCCAGGCGTGGGGGTTCAGTTCTTC